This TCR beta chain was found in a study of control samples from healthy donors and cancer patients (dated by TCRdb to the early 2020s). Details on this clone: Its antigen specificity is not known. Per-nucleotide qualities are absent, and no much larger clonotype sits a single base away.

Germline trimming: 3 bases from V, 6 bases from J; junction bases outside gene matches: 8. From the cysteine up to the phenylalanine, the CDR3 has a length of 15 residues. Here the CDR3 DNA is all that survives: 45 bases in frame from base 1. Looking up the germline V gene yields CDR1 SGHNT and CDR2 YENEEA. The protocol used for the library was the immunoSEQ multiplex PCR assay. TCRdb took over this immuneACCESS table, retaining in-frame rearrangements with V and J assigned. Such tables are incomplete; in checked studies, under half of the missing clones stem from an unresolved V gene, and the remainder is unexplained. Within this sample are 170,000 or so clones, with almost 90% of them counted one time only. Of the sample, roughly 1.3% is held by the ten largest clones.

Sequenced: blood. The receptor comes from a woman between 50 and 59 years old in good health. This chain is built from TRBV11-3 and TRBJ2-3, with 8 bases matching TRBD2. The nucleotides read TGTGCCAGCAGCTTGGGACTAGGATTTGCCGATACGCAGTATTTT. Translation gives CASSLGLGFADTQYF.